The present T cell receptor (beta chain) was sequenced within a study of T cells in localized non-small cell lung cancer. The method was immunoSEQ multiplex PCR; TCRdb's version includes in-frame clones alone and lacks a portion of them. The sample lists fewer than 15,000 clones, roughly 30% occurring once. The CDR3 length is 15 residues. Germline V CDR1 and CDR2: SGDLS, YYNGEE. Trimming pared 4 bases from V and 2 bases from J, leaving 15 bases between. In regard to this clone: The antigen is unknown.

Study results and limitations: Maximal T cell clonality occurred in uninvolved adjacent lung, with tumor ranking below it.

Sequenced here: lung tumor tissue, sampled before any cancer treatment. The genes are TRBV9 and TRBJ2-5, with D perhaps matching TRBD2 (5 bases). This sequence was found in a female donor at least 60 years old with stage I lung adenocarcinoma. The CDR3 DNA reads TGTGCCAGCAGCAGAGGGTTAGCGCCACAAGAGACCCAGTACTTC. This encodes CASSRGLAPQETQYF.